These T cell receptor beta chains were read from a single sample in a study of blood T cell repertoires in COVID-19. Sequenced by immunoSEQ multiplex PCR; TCRdb stores in-frame clones only, minus some. The sample shows fewer than 200,000 clones, roughly 80% of them seen only once. Material: peripheral blood. Receptors were obtained from a human donor in a cohort sampled during active COVID-19. Each CDR3 is given with its conserved first and last residue. A D gene is named only where the DNA matches it firmly. Rows may omit the clone size; those that give it use once, few, many or a size class.

abundance: .
j_gene: TRBJ1-1
len: 13
d_gene: .
v_gene: TRBV19
CDR3nt: TGTGCCAGTACCCCCCGGGACATTAGTGAAGCTTTCTTT
CDR3aa: CASTPRDISEAFF

abundance: .
j_gene: TRBJ1-4
len: 14
d_gene: TRBD1
v_gene: TRBV5-8
CDR3nt: TGTGCCAGCAGCCGGGGACAGGGCTCTGAAAAACTGTTTTTT
CDR3aa: CASSRGQGSEKLFF

abundance: .
j_gene: TRBJ2-3
len: 16
d_gene: TRBD2
v_gene: TRBV5-1
CDR3nt: TGCGCCAGCAGCGGGACTAGCGGGAGTGGCACAGATACGCAGTATTTT
CDR3aa: CASSGTSGSGTDTQYF

abundance: .
j_gene: TRBJ2-7
len: 14
d_gene: TRBD1
v_gene: TRBV5-8
CDR3nt: TGTGCCAGCAGCTTGGACAGGGGACCGTACGAGCAGTACTTC
CDR3aa: CASSLDRGPYEQYF

abundance: once
j_gene: TRBJ2-1
len: 15
d_gene: TRBD2
v_gene: TRBV3-1/TRBV3-2
CDR3nt: TGTGCCAGCAGCAGGGGACTAGCGGGGGACAATGAGCAGTTCTTC
CDR3aa: CASSRGLAGDNEQFF

abundance: .
j_gene: TRBJ2-3
len: 14
d_gene: .
v_gene: TRBV29-1
CDR3nt: TGCAGCGTTGAAGATGGGGGGTCCACAGATACGCAGTATTTT
CDR3aa: CSVEDGGSTDTQYF

abundance: .
j_gene: TRBJ2-1
len: 16
d_gene: .
v_gene: TRBV3-1/TRBV3-2
CDR3nt: TGTGCCAGCAGCCAAGATGATCCAGCGGCGAACAATGAGCAGTTCTTC
CDR3aa: CASSQDDPAANNEQFF

abundance: .
j_gene: TRBJ2-6
len: 14
d_gene: .
v_gene: TRBV27
CDR3nt: TGTGCCAGCAGTTTTTGGGGCGGGGCCAACGTCCTGACTTTC
CDR3aa: CASSFWGGANVLTF

abundance: .
j_gene: TRBJ2-5
len: 17
d_gene: TRBD2
v_gene: TRBV7-7
CDR3nt: TGTGCTAGCAGCTTAGGAGGGGGACTAGCGACAGGCGAGACCCAGTACTTC
CDR3aa: CASSLGGGLATGETQYF

abundance: once
j_gene: TRBJ2-7
len: 18
d_gene: .
v_gene: TRBV20-1
CDR3nt: TGCAGTGCTAGTAACTCCCTCCCAGGGGTTGGGGTTGGGTACGAGCAGTACTTC
CDR3aa: CSASNSLPGVGVGYEQYF

abundance: .
j_gene: TRBJ1-1
len: 13
d_gene: .
v_gene: TRBV10-3
CDR3nt: TGTGCCATCAGTGGGGAGGCTAGCACTGAAGCTTTCTTT
CDR3aa: CAISGEASTEAFF

abundance: .
j_gene: TRBJ1-2
len: 13
d_gene: .
v_gene: TRBV19
CDR3nt: TGTGCCAGTATCTCTCTACGATGGGCCGGCTACACCTTC
CDR3aa: CASISLRWAGYTF

abundance: .
j_gene: TRBJ1-3
len: 15
d_gene: TRBD1
v_gene: TRBV6-6
CDR3nt: TGTGCCAGCAGTTACTCGGGACAGGGACGAAACACCATATATTTT
CDR3aa: CASSYSGQGRNTIYF

abundance: .
j_gene: TRBJ1-3
len: 16
d_gene: .
v_gene: TRBV6-5
CDR3nt: TGTGCCAGCAGTTACTCGGACAGATTCTCTGGAAACACCATATATTTT
CDR3aa: CASSYSDRFSGNTIYF

abundance: .
j_gene: TRBJ2-7
len: 17
d_gene: TRBD1
v_gene: TRBV15
CDR3nt: TGTGCCACCAGCAGAGATGGGACAGGGGGTAGGTCCTACGAGCAGTACTTC
CDR3aa: CATSRDGTGGRSYEQYF

abundance: .
j_gene: TRBJ1-3
len: 14
d_gene: .
v_gene: TRBV19
CDR3nt: TGTGCCAGTAGCCCGGGACTGTTTGGAAACACCATATATTTT
CDR3aa: CASSPGLFGNTIYF

abundance: .
j_gene: TRBJ1-1
len: 16
d_gene: TRBD1
v_gene: TRBV10-1
CDR3nt: TGCGCCAGCAGTGCATTTGACAGGGCCAGGAACACTGAAGCTTTCTTT
CDR3aa: CASSAFDRARNTEAFF

abundance: .
j_gene: TRBJ1-1
len: 13
d_gene: TRBD1
v_gene: TRBV29-1
CDR3nt: TGCAGCGTCGACAGGGGGCGCGGCACTGAAGCTTTCTTT
CDR3aa: CSVDRGRGTEAFF

abundance: .
j_gene: TRBJ1-6
len: 18
d_gene: TRBD1
v_gene: TRBV7-2
CDR3nt: TGTGCCAGCAGCTTATGGGGGACAGTGAGCTCCTATAATTCACCCCTCCACTTT
CDR3aa: CASSLWGTVSSYNSPLHF

abundance: .
j_gene: TRBJ1-4
len: 12
d_gene: .
v_gene: TRBV7-9
CDR3nt: TGTGCCAGCACCACAGGGTTTGAAAAACTGTTTTTT
CDR3aa: CASTTGFEKLFF

abundance: .
j_gene: TRBJ2-7
len: 13
d_gene: .
v_gene: TRBV12-3/TRBV12-4
CDR3nt: TGTGCCAGCAGTTGGAGCAGGGGCTACGAGCAGTACTTC
CDR3aa: CASSWSRGYEQYF

abundance: .
j_gene: TRBJ2-7
len: 14
d_gene: TRBD2
v_gene: TRBV27
CDR3nt: TGTGCCAGCAGCCGACTAGCTTTAGAGAGGGAGCAGTACTTC
CDR3aa: CASSRLALEREQYF

abundance: .
j_gene: TRBJ2-3
len: 11
d_gene: .
v_gene: TRBV6-6
CDR3nt: TGTGCCAGCAGCCTTCGAGATACGCAGTATTTT
CDR3aa: CASSLRDTQYF

abundance: .
j_gene: TRBJ1-1
len: 15
d_gene: .
v_gene: TRBV3-1/TRBV3-2
CDR3nt: TGTGCCAGCAGCCAAGCTGCGGGGGTTAACACTGAAGCTTTCTTT
CDR3aa: CASSQAAGVNTEAFF

abundance: .
j_gene: TRBJ2-3
len: 13
d_gene: TRBD1
v_gene: TRBV28
CDR3nt: TGTGCCAGCAGTTCGGGACAGTCAGATACGCAGTATTTT
CDR3aa: CASSSGQSDTQYF

abundance: .
j_gene: TRBJ1-1
len: 16
d_gene: .
v_gene: TRBV6-6
CDR3nt: TGTGCCAGCAGTTACCCGACAGCTAACCTGAACACTGAAGCTTTCTTT
CDR3aa: CASSYPTANLNTEAFF

abundance: .
j_gene: TRBJ2-2
len: 16
d_gene: TRBD2
v_gene: TRBV24-1
CDR3nt: TGTGCCACCAGTGACCACACTAGCGGGAGCACCGGGGAGCTGTTTTTT
CDR3aa: CATSDHTSGSTGELFF

abundance: .
j_gene: TRBJ1-6
len: 15
d_gene: TRBD1
v_gene: TRBV11-2
CDR3nt: TGTGCCAGCAGCGGATGGGACAGGGGGCCTTCACCCCTCCACTTT
CDR3aa: CASSGWDRGPSPLHF

abundance: .
j_gene: TRBJ1-6
len: 13
d_gene: .
v_gene: TRBV7-9
CDR3nt: TGTGCCAGCAGCTTAGTCGGGGTATCACCCCTCCACTTT
CDR3aa: CASSLVGVSPLHF

abundance: once
j_gene: TRBJ1-5
len: 14
d_gene: .
v_gene: TRBV6-6
CDR3nt: TGTGCCAGCAGTTTCGGTGAGGGAGGTCAGCCCCAGCATTTT
CDR3aa: CASSFGEGGQPQHF

abundance: .
j_gene: TRBJ1-5
len: 17
d_gene: TRBD1
v_gene: TRBV7-9
CDR3nt: TGTGCCAGCAGCTCAACCAACCCCGACAGGGAAGGCCAGCCCCAGCATTTT
CDR3aa: CASSSTNPDREGQPQHF

abundance: few
j_gene: TRBJ2-7
len: 14
d_gene: .
v_gene: TRBV7-8
CDR3nt: TGTGCCAGCAGCTACGGACAGCTCACCTACGAGCAGTACTTC
CDR3aa: CASSYGQLTYEQYF

abundance: .
j_gene: TRBJ2-7
len: 14
d_gene: .
v_gene: TRBV6-5
CDR3nt: TGTGCCAGCAGTTCTCTGATGAGCTCCTACGAGCAGTACTTC
CDR3aa: CASSSLMSSYEQYF

abundance: .
j_gene: TRBJ1-2
len: 14
d_gene: .
v_gene: TRBV7-9
CDR3nt: TGTGCCAGCAGCTTGGTTGGGGCTGGCTATGGCTACACCTTC
CDR3aa: CASSLVGAGYGYTF

abundance: .
j_gene: TRBJ2-2
len: 16
d_gene: .
v_gene: TRBV24-1
CDR3nt: TGTGCCACCCAGCCCGCCGGCGGGATGATCACCGGGGAGCTGTTTTTT
CDR3aa: CATQPAGGMITGELFF

abundance: .
j_gene: TRBJ1-1
len: 14
d_gene: TRBD1
v_gene: TRBV7-9
CDR3nt: TGTGCCAGCAGCTTGGGACAGGGAAGGGCTGAAGCTTTCTTT
CDR3aa: CASSLGQGRAEAFF

abundance: .
j_gene: TRBJ2-3
len: 12
d_gene: .
v_gene: TRBV28
CDR3nt: TGTGCCAGCAGTTTAGGGGGGGATACGCAGTATTTT
CDR3aa: CASSLGGDTQYF

abundance: .
j_gene: TRBJ2-7
len: 13
d_gene: .
v_gene: TRBV10-1
CDR3nt: TGCGCCAGCAGTGAGTCCGCCAGATACGAGCAGTACTTC
CDR3aa: CASSESARYEQYF

abundance: .
j_gene: TRBJ2-1
len: 15
d_gene: .
v_gene: TRBV10-1
CDR3nt: TGCGCCAGCAGTGATGGGAGCCCTTACTTCAATGAGCAGTTCTTC
CDR3aa: CASSDGSPYFNEQFF

abundance: .
j_gene: TRBJ2-7
len: 14
d_gene: TRBD1
v_gene: TRBV11-2
CDR3nt: TGTGCCAGCAGCTTAGCTACAGGGGGCTACGAGCAGTACTTC
CDR3aa: CASSLATGGYEQYF

abundance: .
j_gene: TRBJ2-7
len: 14
d_gene: TRBD2
v_gene: TRBV11-2
CDR3nt: TGTGCCAGCGAAGGGACTAGCGGGAAACACGAGCAGTACTTC
CDR3aa: CASEGTSGKHEQYF

abundance: .
j_gene: TRBJ2-7
len: 11
d_gene: .
v_gene: TRBV29-1
CDR3nt: TGCAGCGGGGGGATTATCGAGGAGCAGTACTTC
CDR3aa: CSGGIIEEQYF

abundance: .
j_gene: TRBJ2-7
len: 14
d_gene: TRBD1
v_gene: TRBV18
CDR3nt: TGTGCCAGCTCACGGGACAGGGTCTCCTACGAGCAGTACTTC
CDR3aa: CASSRDRVSYEQYF

abundance: .
j_gene: TRBJ2-7
len: 14
d_gene: TRBD1
v_gene: TRBV2
CDR3nt: TGTGCCAGCACCCCGGACAGGGGGCTAGGCGAGCAGTACTTC
CDR3aa: CASTPDRGLGEQYF

abundance: .
j_gene: TRBJ2-7
len: 13
d_gene: .
v_gene: TRBV2
CDR3nt: TGTGCCAGCAGTGATCAGGGGAGCTACGAGCAGTACTTC
CDR3aa: CASSDQGSYEQYF

abundance: .
j_gene: TRBJ2-1
len: 14
d_gene: TRBD2
v_gene: TRBV9
CDR3nt: TGTGCCAGCAGGGGGGACTACAGCCGCAATGAGCAGTTCTTC
CDR3aa: CASRGDYSRNEQFF

abundance: few
j_gene: TRBJ1-2
len: 13
d_gene: .
v_gene: TRBV6-5
CDR3nt: TGTGCCACGTCCCCCGGCGCGGACTATGGCTACACCTTC
CDR3aa: CATSPGADYGYTF

abundance: .
j_gene: TRBJ2-1
len: 14
d_gene: TRBD1
v_gene: TRBV19
CDR3nt: TGTGCCAGTAGTACAGGGGGCATACAAAATGAGCAGTTCTTC
CDR3aa: CASSTGGIQNEQFF

abundance: .
j_gene: TRBJ2-1
len: 16
d_gene: .
v_gene: TRBV5-6
CDR3nt: TGTGCCAGCAGCGGGACTTCCCCAAGCTCCTACAATGAGCAGTTCTTC
CDR3aa: CASSGTSPSSYNEQFF

abundance: .
j_gene: TRBJ2-2
len: 15
d_gene: .
v_gene: TRBV2
CDR3nt: TGTGCCAGCAGTGAAGAGACAGTGAACACCGGGGAGCTGTTTTTT
CDR3aa: CASSEETVNTGELFF

abundance: .
j_gene: TRBJ2-1
len: 17
d_gene: .
v_gene: TRBV5-1
CDR3nt: TGCGCCAGCAGCTTGGGGATATTCACCCGGAGCGTCTATGAGCAGTTCTTC
CDR3aa: CASSLGIFTRSVYEQFF

abundance: .
j_gene: TRBJ1-4
len: 12
d_gene: .
v_gene: TRBV14
CDR3nt: TGTGCCAGCAGCCAAGTGTCGGGAAAACTGTTTTTT
CDR3aa: CASSQVSGKLFF

abundance: .
j_gene: TRBJ2-7
len: 16
d_gene: TRBD1
v_gene: TRBV5-1
CDR3nt: TGCGCCAGCAGCTTGGAAGGGCAGGGACAGGGTCTCAAGCAGTACTTC
CDR3aa: CASSLEGQGQGLKQYF

abundance: .
j_gene: TRBJ2-7
len: 13
d_gene: .
v_gene: TRBV7-2
CDR3nt: TGTGCCAGCAGCTCACGGGACTCATACGAGCAGTACTTC
CDR3aa: CASSSRDSYEQYF